This TCR beta chain was recorded in a study of blood T cell repertoires in COVID-19. Study-wide background: Donors in the United States, Italy and Spain gave samples during acute or convalescent COVID-19. PBMCs, B-cell-depleted T cells, or T cells provided the cDNA or gDNA that made up the material.

Authors' analysis steps: The authors estimated nucleated cell counts from reference gene primer amplification. Profiling relied on immunoSEQ multiplex PCR, and the TCRdb table lists in-frame clones only, not all of them. D and trimming were read from the DNA, whereas the V and J calls and clone size are those reported in that table. The repertoire holds about 170,000 clones, with 86% as singletons. Only a few counts were recorded for this clone. This TCR derives from a man between 65 and 85 years old with acute or convalescent COVID-19. The sequenced sample consisted of peripheral blood.

DNA of the CDR3: TGTGCCAGCAGCCCGGGAGGTTATAATTCACCCCTCCACTTT. It specifies CASSPGGYNSPLHF. The chain has TRBV5-4 and TRBJ1-6; no firm D call. The CDR3 spans 14 residues. V was cut by 4 bases and J by 4 bases, with 9 bases left in between. From germline, CDR1 is SGHNT and CDR2 YYREEE (reference sequence).